The clone carrying this T cell receptor beta chain appeared many times. Its antigen is currently unknown. The CDR3 spans 18 residues. V was clipped by 5 bases and J by 4 bases; unmatched bases: 12. CDR1 is SGHVS and CDR2 is FQNEAQ in the germline V gene. These data come from a study of Graves' ophthalmopathy and Graves' hyperthyroidism. Study as a whole: Where ophthalmopathy was absent within 18 months of follow-up, hyperthyroidism was stable.

Beta-chain TCR CDR3 regions were amplified from RNA transcripts. First-round RT-PCR with HTBI primers preceded a second-round multiplex PCR. TCRdb used MiXCR to reprocess the multiplex PCR reads, holding one entry per CDR3 protein. The table has 1 million to 1.3 million distinct CDR3 sequences, less than 45% seen once. General study points: Blood was where most expanded thyroid clonotypes above 0.001 frequency also turned up. Stable hyperthyroidism and ophthalmopathy were told apart by a 13-signature model, which achieved approximately 87% sensitivity and roughly 76% specificity.

The source is an adult man with Graves' hyperthyroidism. The chain couples TRBV7-8 to TRBJ2-6; TRBD1 matches 9 bases. Sequenced input: peripheral blood or thyroid tissue (not recorded which). The CDR3 is CASSGTGTGKFGANVLTF. The CDR3 nucleotides are TGTGCCAGCAGCGGGACCGGGACAGGGAAGTTCGGGGCCAACGTCCTGACTTTC.